This T cell receptor beta chain was profiled in a study of cytotoxic CD8 clonotypes in ibrutinib-treated CLL. With 3 bases removed from V and 6 bases from J, the gap between germline ends came to 21 bases. The V gene's germline CDR1 is LNHNV and CDR2 YYDKDF (reference sequence). This CDR3 has 16 residues. The sample holds a few counts of this clone. Using immunoSEQ multiplex PCR, the repertoire was profiled, and TCRdb retains in-frame clones only, with some absent. The sample has 150,000 to 200,000 clones; approximately 72% are singletons. The V and J genes are TRBV15 and TRBJ2-7, with a tentative D call TRBD2 (7 bases). This specimen consisted of PBMCs, obtained after 24 months of ibrutinib treatment. This clonotype was obtained from a human donor with chronic lymphocytic leukemia. The CDR3 region has the DNA TGTGCCACCAGCAGGGGGGGGGCCAAAGGGCTAGGCGAGCAGTACTTC. This gives the protein CATSRGGAKGLGEQYF.